These 29 T cell receptor beta chains were all obtained from the same sample, sequenced in a study of vaccination and CD4 T cells after COVID-19. For these receptors, no antigen is known. The treatment is: roughly 11-day PBMC culture with coronavirus spike peptide pools or control peptides (ViraFEST assay). An Oncomine TCR Beta short-read assay was used to sequence the DNA from cultured CD4+ T cells. TCRdb reanalysed the PCR reads using MiXCR and keeps one entry per CDR3 protein. This repertoire shows approximately 11,000 distinct CDR3 sequences, around 67% found once; its top ten account for roughly 7.1%. The sample comprised CD4+ T cells from blood, cultured in vitro. These TCRs come from a human donor who had recovered from COVID-19.

The genes are TRBV7-8 and TRBJ1-3; the D gene is possibly TRBD1 (5 bases). Germline CDR1 and CDR2: SGHVS and FQNEAQ. V gave up 5 bases and J gave up 2 bases, with 13 bases separating them. The CDR3 contains 15 residues. DNA of the CDR3: TGTGCCAGCAGCACCGGGGGGGTGCCTGGAAACACCATATATTTT. The encoded protein is CASSTGGVPGNTIYF.

The genes are TRBV27 and TRBJ1-6; no firm D call. Germline lookup yields CDR1 MNHEY and CDR2 SMNVEV (reference sequence). Trimming shortened V by 5 bases and J by 1 base, and 9 bases separated the two germline ends. The CDR3 length is 15 residues. The CDR3 spells CASSPLRSYNSPLHF. In nucleotides, the CDR3 is TGTGCCAGCAGTCCCCTGCGGTCCTATAATTCACCCCTCCACTTT.

In the case of this clonotype: A junction end diverges from the germline sequence, so it may reflect a read error. CDR3 nucleotides: TGTGCCAGCAGCCTAGCGGGGGGCTCAGTGTCTGGGGCCAACGTCCTGACTTTC. This gives the protein CASSLAGGSVSGANVLTF. This rearrangement joins TRBV7-7 to TRBJ2-6; 11 nucleotides agree with TRBD2. CDR1 is SSHAT, CDR2 FNYEAQ, per germline (reference sequence). CDR3 length: 18 residues.

This chain joins TRBV10-3 and TRBJ1-5; D call uncertain. The CDR3 has 14 amino acids. V lost 4 bases and J lost 6, with 13 bases in between. CDR1 and CDR2 (germline): ENHRY, SYGVKD. This CDR3 is CAISGSPSSQPQHF. CDR3 nucleotide sequence: TGTGCCATCAGTGGGTCCCCGAGTTCTCAGCCCCAGCATTTT.

Here the CDR3 DNA reads TGTGCCAGCTCACCAATGGCGATTGAGCAGTTCTTC. Its protein is CASSPMAIEQFF. The chain carries TRBV18 and TRBJ2-1; D unresolved. CDR1 and CDR2 from the germline V gene are KGHSH and LQKENI. V was trimmed by 2 bases and J by 9 bases, leaving 8 bases between them. This CDR3 comprises 12 residues.

Remarks on this clonotype: At one end, the junction sequence differs from germline, possibly due to a read error. The rearrangement joins TRBV28 to TRBJ2-1; D unclear. The CDR3 sequence is 16 residues long. Germline V gene lookup returns CDR1 MDHEN and CDR2 SYDVKM. In DNA form, the CDR3 reads TGTGCCAGCAGTTTACTAGAGTCGCCTTCCTACAGTGAGCAGTTCTTC. Protein: CASSLLESPSYSEQFF. Full variable domain (rest looked up from reference TRBV28 and TRBJ2-1): DVKVTQSSRYLVKRTGEKVFLECVQDMDHENMFWYRQDPGLGLRLIYFSYDVKMKEKGDIPEGYSVSREKKERFSLILESASTNQTSMYLCASSLLESPSYSEQFFGPGTRLTVL.

This clonotype has a single count. The chain is built from TRBV10-1 and TRBJ1-5; 7 nucleotides match TRBD1. Germline CDR1 and CDR2: WNHNN and SYGVQD (reference sequence). The CDR3 is 15 residues long. Trimming removed 4 bases from V and 5 bases from J; junction bases left unmatched: 8. CDR3 sequence (DNA): TGCGCCAGCAGTGCGGGAACAGGGGCCCATCAGCCCCAGCATTTT. It codes for CASSAGTGAHQPQHF.

This clonotype was counted between two and nine times. V and J are TRBV7-2 and TRBJ2-1; 10 bases map to TRBD2. Germline CDR1 SGHTA, CDR2 FQGNSA. V lost 0 bases, J lost 6 bases, and 5 bases stayed unmatched. The CDR3 has 16 residues. The CDR3: CASSLARTSGGNEQFF. CDR3 sequence (DNA): TGTGCCAGCAGCTTAGCCAGGACTAGCGGAGGCAATGAGCAGTTCTTC.

The chain couples TRBV2 to TRBJ1-1, with 8 bases that match TRBD1. There are 14 residues in the CDR3. V trimming: 5 bases; J trimming: 4 bases; junction bases outside the gene matches: 6. Germline lookup yields CDR1 SNHLY and CDR2 FYNNEI. The CDR3 nucleotides are TGTGCCAGCAGTCTGGACAGGGCGGGCACTGAAGCTTTCTTT. Protein product: CASSLDRAGTEAFF.

By share of the sample, this clonotype is large. This chain connects TRBV24-1 to TRBJ2-7; 7 bases are shared with TRBD1. The trim removed 3 bases at V and 2 bases at J, leaving 6 bases unmatched. From germline, CDR1 is KGHDR and CDR2 SFDVKD. CDR3 size: 15 residues. The CDR3 spells CATSDPRDRTYEQYF. In DNA form, the CDR3 reads TGTGCCACCAGTGATCCCAGGGACAGAACCTACGAGCAGTACTTC.

The rearrangement links TRBV20-1 to TRBJ1-1, with unresolved D. V lost 4 bases and J lost 0, with 12 bases in between. The CDR3 covers 14 residues. Germline CDR1 reads DFQATT; CDR2 reads SNEGSKA (reference sequence). This CDR3 is CSATSSLMNTEAFF. DNA for the CDR3: TGCAGTGCTACTAGCAGTCTCATGAACACTGAAGCTTTCTTT.

The V and J genes are TRBV7-6 and TRBJ2-2, with D maybe TRBD2 (5 bases). The V end was cut by 5 bases, the J end by 2 bases, with 15 bases between. The CDR3 loop spans 16 amino acids. In germline, CDR1 is SGHVS, CDR2 FNYEAQ. As DNA, the CDR3 is TGTGCCAGCAGCCTAGACTCGACTATCAACACCGGGGAGCTGTTTTTT. Translated, it gives CASSLDSTINTGELFF.

The V call is TRBV7-2, the J call TRBJ2-5, with 9 bases fitting TRBD2. From germline, CDR1 is SGHTA and CDR2 FQGNSA. The V gene end was trimmed by 3 bases and the J gene end by 1 base; junction bases not matched to a gene: 6. This CDR3 has 16 amino acids. CDR3 DNA: TGTGCCAGCAGCTTGTTCGGGACTAGCCTCCAAGAGACCCAGTACTTC. This sequence encodes CASSLFGTSLQETQYF.

This clonotype was counted only a few times. This chain links TRBV28 with TRBJ1-5; D gene unclear. The V end lost 5 bases, the J end lost 7 bases, and 12 bases lay between the germline ends. Germline CDR1 is MDHEN and CDR2 is SYDVKM. The CDR3 length is 13 residues. CDR3: CASSPTLGQPQHF. CDR3 DNA: TGTGCCAGCAGTCCTACACTGGGGCAGCCCCAGCATTTT.

V and J are TRBV28 and TRBJ1-6, with D possibly matching TRBD1 (5 bases). The germline V gene encodes CDR1 MDHEN and CDR2 SYDVKM. The V gene lost 7 bases and the J gene lost 4 bases, with 11 bases spanning the gap. The CDR3 is made up of 14 amino acids. CDR3 in amino acids: CASTPEGYNSPLHF. The CDR3 DNA reads TGTGCCAGCACCCCTGAGGGGTATAATTCACCCCTCCACTTT.

The chain links TRBV6-2 or TRBV6-3 to TRBJ1-1; D unclear. Deletions cut 10 bases from V and 4 bases from J, with 13 bases between. The CDR3 extends over 12 amino acids. Looked up from germline, CDR1 is MNHEY and CDR2 is SVGEGT. The CDR3: CATIRGPTEAFF. For the CDR3, the DNA is TGTGCCACAATCCGGGGTCCCACTGAAGCTTTCTTT.

This clonotype was picked up a small number of times. The V call is TRBV24-1, the J call TRBJ2-4, with TRBD1 identical over 8 bases. The junction had 4 bases not matched to a gene; V was cut back by 3 bases and J by 4 bases. This CDR3 is built from 15 residues. Germline-derived CDR1 and CDR2 are KGHDR and SFDVKD. DNA for the CDR3: TGTGCCACCAGTGATCCCCGGACAGGGAAAAACATTCAGTACTTC. Protein sequence: CATSDPRTGKNIQYF.

The chain recombines TRBV20-1 with TRBJ1-2; D remains unclear. The V and J ends lost 3 bases and 2 bases respectively, with 10 bases between them. Germline assignment: CDR1 DFQATT and CDR2 SNEGSKA (reference sequence). This CDR3 is built from 13 residues. In DNA form, the CDR3 reads TGCAGTGCTAGTGTGGGAACCAACTATGGCTACACCTTC. Residues: CSASVGTNYGYTF.

The V gene is TRBV9, the J gene TRBJ2-5; the D gene is possibly TRBD1 (5 bases). This CDR3 spans 18 amino acids. V lost 3 bases to trimming and J lost 4 bases, with 25 bases between them. CDR1 and CDR2 from the germline V gene are SGDLS and YYNGEE. CDR3 protein: CASSATGSTPDFRETQYF. The DNA for the CDR3 is TGTGCCAGCAGCGCTACAGGATCCACTCCGGATTTTAGAGAGACCCAGTACTTC.

V and J are TRBV20-1 and TRBJ1-5, with unresolved D. Trimming left V 5 bases short and J 0 bases short, with 11 bases between. The CDR3 extends over 14 amino acids. Germline V CDR1 and CDR2: DFQATT, SNEGSKA (reference sequence). The CDR3 is CSALGQSSNQPQHF. CDR3 DNA: TGCAGTGCTCTAGGGCAGAGTAGCAATCAGCCCCAGCATTTT.

This sequence joins TRBV6-2 or TRBV6-3 and TRBJ1-2; D possibly corresponds to TRBD1 (5 bases). The CDR3 loop spans 12 amino acids. V was pared by 8 bases and J by 9 bases, with 16 bases between. Germline V gene sequence: CDR1 MNHEY, CDR2 SVGEGT. The CDR3 nucleotides read TGTGCCAGCCGGGACTCCCACCGGCGCTACACCTTC. Translation gives CASRDSHRRYTF.

The rearrangement links TRBV7-2 to TRBJ1-2; D is unclear. This CDR3 contains 13 residues. The V end was cut by 4 bases, the J end by 6 bases, with 12 bases between. Germline-derived CDR1 and CDR2 are SGHTA and FQGNSA. This CDR3 reads CASSSQPEHGYTF. CDR3 DNA: TGTGCCAGCAGCTCCCAACCCGAACATGGCTACACCTTC.

V is TRBV15 and J is TRBJ1-2; the D gene is possibly TRBD1 (5 bases). This CDR3 is 13 amino acids long. With 0 bases removed from V and 10 bases from J, the gap between germline ends came to 12 bases. CDR1 and CDR2 (germline): LNHNV, YYDKDF (reference sequence). The CDR3 DNA reads as TGTGCCACCAGCAGAGATAACGGGGGAGTCTACACCTTC. It translates to CATSRDNGGVYTF.

The rearrangement links TRBV7-2 to TRBJ2-7; D is ambiguous. The germline V gene encodes CDR1 SGHTA and CDR2 FQGNSA. Deletions cut 4 bases from V and 6 bases from J, with 16 bases between. The CDR3 is 14 amino acids. CDR3 coding DNA: TGTGCCAGCAGCTCCCAAACTATCGGGCGCGAGCAGTACTTC. Amino acid sequence: CASSSQTIGREQYF.

The gene calls are TRBV20-1 and TRBJ1-2; TRBD1 aligns across 9 bases. V was pared by 6 bases and J by 4 bases, with 3 bases of the junction left unmatched. Germline CDR1 is DFQATT and CDR2 is SNEGSKA (reference sequence). The CDR3 runs 12 residues. The DNA of the CDR3 is TGCAGTGCCGAGGGACAGGGCTATGGCTACACCTTC. It translates to CSAEGQGYGYTF.

The CDR3 coding sequence is TGTGCCAGCAACCGGGGAAACTATGGCTACACCTTC. As protein: CASNRGNYGYTF. The chain has TRBV7-2 and TRBJ1-2; D is unresolved. CDR1 and CDR2 from the germline V gene are SGHTA and FQGNSA. V was trimmed by 7 bases and J by 2 bases, leaving 8 bases between them. The CDR3 spans 12 residues.

The V gene is TRBV19, the J gene TRBJ2-1; D may be TRBD1 (6 bases). Trimming shortened V by 3 bases and J by 5 bases, and 20 bases separated the two germline ends. This CDR3 is built from 17 residues. Germline V gives CDR1 LNHDA, CDR2 SQIVND (reference sequence). The CDR3 here is CASSIARQGLSHNEQFF. The CDR3 nucleotides are TGTGCCAGTAGTATTGCCCGTCAGGGGTTGTCCCACAATGAGCAGTTCTTC.

The chain is built from TRBV6-1 and TRBJ2-2, with 7 bases fitting TRBD2. Germline V gives CDR1 MNHNS, CDR2 SASEGT. The CDR3 consists of 14 residues. V lost 10 bases to trimming and J lost 4 bases; unmatched junction nucleotides: 9. This chain's CDR3 is CATLWREFTGELFF. CDR3 DNA sequence: TGTGCCACGCTTTGGCGGGAGTTCACCGGGGAGCTGTTTTTT.

The chain employs TRBV7-2 and TRBJ1-1; D not certain. Trimming took 1 base from V and 0 from J, leaving 9 bases between them. Germline loops: CDR1 SGHTA, CDR2 FQGNSA. The CDR3 length is 15 residues. The CDR3 spells CASSLGVVLNTEAFF. The CDR3 DNA reads TGTGCCAGCAGCTTAGGGGTGGTTCTGAACACTGAAGCTTTCTTT.